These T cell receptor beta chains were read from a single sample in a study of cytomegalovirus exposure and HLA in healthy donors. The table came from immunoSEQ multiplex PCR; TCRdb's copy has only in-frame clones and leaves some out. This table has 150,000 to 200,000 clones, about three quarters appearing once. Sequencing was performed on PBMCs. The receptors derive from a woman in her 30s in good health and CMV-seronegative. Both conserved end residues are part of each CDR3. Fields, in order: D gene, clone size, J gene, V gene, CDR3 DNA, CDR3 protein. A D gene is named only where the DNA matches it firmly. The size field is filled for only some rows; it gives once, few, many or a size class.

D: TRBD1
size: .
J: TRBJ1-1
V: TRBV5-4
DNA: TGTGCCAGCAGCACTAAACAGGGGGCGCACACTGAAGCTTTCTTT
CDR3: CASSTKQGAHTEAFF

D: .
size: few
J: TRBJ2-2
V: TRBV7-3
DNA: TGTGCCAGCAGCTTACCCTCAAGGGGGAACACCGGGGAGCTGTTTTTT
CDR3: CASSLPSRGNTGELFF

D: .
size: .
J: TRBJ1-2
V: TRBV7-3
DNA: TGTGCCAGCAGCTTAACAGGGGTGGGAGGCTACACCTTC
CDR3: CASSLTGVGGYTF

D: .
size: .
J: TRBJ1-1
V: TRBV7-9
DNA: TGTGCCAGCAGCCTATCTCGTGAAGCTTTCTTT
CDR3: CASSLSREAFF

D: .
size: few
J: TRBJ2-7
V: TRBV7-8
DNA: TGTGCCAGCAGCCCACAAGTGGGCGGGGGCCACGAGCAGTACTTC
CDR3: CASSPQVGGGHEQYF

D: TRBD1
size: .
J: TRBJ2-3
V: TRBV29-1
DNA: TGCAGCGTTCTTTTGGGACAGATCCCAGATACGCAGTATTTT
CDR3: CSVLLGQIPDTQYF

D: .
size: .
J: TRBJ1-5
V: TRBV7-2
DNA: TGTGCCAGCAGCTTCACACAAGGGCAGGGGCAGCCCCAGCATTTT
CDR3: CASSFTQGQGQPQHF

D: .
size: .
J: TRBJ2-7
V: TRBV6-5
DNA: TGTGCCAGCAGTGACAGGTCTCCCTACGAGCAGTACTTC
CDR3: CASSDRSPYEQYF

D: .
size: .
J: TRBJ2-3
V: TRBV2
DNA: TGTGCCAGCAGTGAAAGGGGGAGGGGTACGCAGTATTTT
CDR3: CASSERGRGTQYF

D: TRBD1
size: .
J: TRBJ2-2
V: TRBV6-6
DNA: TGTGCCAGCAGTTTAGACAGGGTGGACACCGGGGAGCTGTTTTTT
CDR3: CASSLDRVDTGELFF

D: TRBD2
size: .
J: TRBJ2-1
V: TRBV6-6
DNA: TGTGCCAGCAGTCTTACTAGCGGGTCTTCCTACAATGAGCAGTTCTTC
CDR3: CASSLTSGSSYNEQFF

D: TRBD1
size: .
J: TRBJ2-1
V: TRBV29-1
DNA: TGCAGCGTTGAAGCCAGGGGGTCCTACAATGAGCAGTTCTTC
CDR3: CSVEARGSYNEQFF

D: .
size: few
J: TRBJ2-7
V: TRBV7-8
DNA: TGTGCCAGCAGCGGACACTCATTCGAGCAGTACTTC
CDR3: CASSGHSFEQYF

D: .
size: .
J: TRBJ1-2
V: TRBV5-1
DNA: TGCGCCAGCAGCCCTGGACTCCACTCCGTTCACTATGGCTACACCTTC
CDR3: CASSPGLHSVHYGYTF

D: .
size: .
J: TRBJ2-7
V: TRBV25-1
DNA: TGTGCCAGCTCCACCTACGAGCAGTACTTC
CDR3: CASSTYEQYF

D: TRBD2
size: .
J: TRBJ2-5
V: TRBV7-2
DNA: TGTGCCAGCAGCTTACTAGCGGGGGGGCCATGGGAGACCCAGTACTTC
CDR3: CASSLLAGGPWETQYF

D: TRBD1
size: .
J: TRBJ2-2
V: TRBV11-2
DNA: TGTGCCAGCAGCTCGGACAGGGGGCTTGCCGGGGAGCTGTTTTTT
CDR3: CASSSDRGLAGELFF

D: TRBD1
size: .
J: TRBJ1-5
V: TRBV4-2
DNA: TGTGCCAGCAGCCGTACACGGGACAGGGGGGGAAATCAGCCCCAGCATTTT
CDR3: CASSRTRDRGGNQPQHF

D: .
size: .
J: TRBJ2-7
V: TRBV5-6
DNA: TGTGCCAGCAGCTCGGACAACTACGAGCAGTACTTC
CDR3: CASSSDNYEQYF

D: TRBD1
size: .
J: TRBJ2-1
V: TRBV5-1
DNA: TGCGCCAGCAGCTTGGGGGACAGCTACAATGAGCAGTTCTTC
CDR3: CASSLGDSYNEQFF

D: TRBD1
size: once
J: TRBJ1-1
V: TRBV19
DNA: TGTGCCAGTAGTACATACTCGACAGGGACTGAAGCTTTCTTT
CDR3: CASSTYSTGTEAFF

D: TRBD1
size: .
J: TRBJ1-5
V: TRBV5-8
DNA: TGTGCCAGCAGCTTGCATCTTAGGACAGGGATCATGACCCAGCATTTT
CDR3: CASSLHLRTGIMTQHF

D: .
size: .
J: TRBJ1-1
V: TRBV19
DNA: TGTGCCAGTAACCTCCGAACCGGGAACCCAGGGGAGACATGGGCTTTCTTT
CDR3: CASNLRTGNPGETWAFF

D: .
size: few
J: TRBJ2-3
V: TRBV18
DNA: TGTGCCAGCTGCGTCGGGTGGGGCACAGATACGCAGTATTTT
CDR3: CASCVGWGTDTQYF

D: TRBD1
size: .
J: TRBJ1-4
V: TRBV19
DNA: TGTGCCAGTAGTATGGCAGGGGGAAATGAAAAACTGTTTTTT
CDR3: CASSMAGGNEKLFF

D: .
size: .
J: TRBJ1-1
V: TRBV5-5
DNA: TGTGCCAGCAGCCTAAGGGGGACGAACACTGAAGCTTTCTTT
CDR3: CASSLRGTNTEAFF

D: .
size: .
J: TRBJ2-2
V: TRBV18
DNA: TGTGCCAGCTCACCAAGACAGAACACCGGGGAGCTGTTTTTT
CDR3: CASSPRQNTGELFF

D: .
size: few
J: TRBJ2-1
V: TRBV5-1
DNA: TGCGCCAGCAGCTTGGACAGGGTTGACAATGAGCAGTTCTTC
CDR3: CASSLDRVDNEQFF

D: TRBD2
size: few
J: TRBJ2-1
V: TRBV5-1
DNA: TGCGCCAGCAGACTAAGTGTAGCGGGGACCTACAATGAGCAGTTCTTC
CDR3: CASRLSVAGTYNEQFF

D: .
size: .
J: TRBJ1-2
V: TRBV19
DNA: TGTGCCAGTAGTACTCCCGGAGATGGCTACACCTTC
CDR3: CASSTPGDGYTF

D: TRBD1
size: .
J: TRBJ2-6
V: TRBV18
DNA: TGTGCCAGCTCACCCGGGACAGGGGCCACTGGGGCCAACGGCCTGACTTTC
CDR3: CASSPGTGATGANGLTF

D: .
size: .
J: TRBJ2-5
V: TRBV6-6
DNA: TGTGCCAGCCAGGAGGAAGGGACCCAGTACTTC
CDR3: CASQEEGTQYF

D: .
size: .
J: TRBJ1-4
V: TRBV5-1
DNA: TGCGCCAGCAGCTTGTCCCCCGGGGTAACTAATGAAAAACTGTTTTTT
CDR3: CASSLSPGVTNEKLFF

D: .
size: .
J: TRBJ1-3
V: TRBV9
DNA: TGTGCCAGCAGCAACCGATGGAGGGACACCATATATTTT
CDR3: CASSNRWRDTIYF

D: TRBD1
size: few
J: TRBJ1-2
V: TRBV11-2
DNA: TGTGCCAGCAGCCTAACAAAAACAGGGGGCCCCTATGGCTACACCTTC
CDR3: CASSLTKTGGPYGYTF

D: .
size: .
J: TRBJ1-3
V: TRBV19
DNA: TGTGCCAGTAGTTTTGCGGGGACTACGAGCTCTGGAAACACCATATATTTT
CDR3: CASSFAGTTSSGNTIYF

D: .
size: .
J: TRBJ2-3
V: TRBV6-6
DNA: TGTGCCAGCAGTTACACGACAGAGGATACGCAGTATTTT
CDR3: CASSYTTEDTQYF

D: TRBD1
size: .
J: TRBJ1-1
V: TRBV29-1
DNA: TGCAGCGTAACCGACAGGGCAGGTACTGAAGCTTTCTTT
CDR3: CSVTDRAGTEAFF

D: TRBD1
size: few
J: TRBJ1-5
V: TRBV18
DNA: TGTGCCAGCTCGCCCGGGACAGGGGAGTTTCAGCCCCAGCATTTT
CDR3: CASSPGTGEFQPQHF

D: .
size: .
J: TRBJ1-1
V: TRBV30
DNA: TGTGCCTGGAGTGTACAGGCTCCTGAAGCTTTCTTT
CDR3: CAWSVQAPEAFF

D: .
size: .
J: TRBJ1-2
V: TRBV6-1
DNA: TGTGCCAGCAGTGATCCCCCCGGGTTCTACACCTTC
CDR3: CASSDPPGFYTF

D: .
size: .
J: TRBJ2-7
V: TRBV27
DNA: TGTGCCAGCAGTTTACTGGGCAGTACCTACGAGCAGTACTTC
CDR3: CASSLLGSTYEQYF

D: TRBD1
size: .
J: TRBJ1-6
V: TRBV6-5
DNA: TGTGCCAGCAGTTACCGTTGGTCCAGGGGGTCACCCCTCCACTTT
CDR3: CASSYRWSRGSPLHF

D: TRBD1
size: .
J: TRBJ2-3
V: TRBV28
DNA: TGTGCCAGCAGTTTACGACAGGGTAGCACAGATACGCAGTATTTT
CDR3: CASSLRQGSTDTQYF

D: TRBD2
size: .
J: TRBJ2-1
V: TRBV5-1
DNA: TGCGCCAGCAGCTTAGGCCCGGCGGGGGGGCAGAATGAGCAGTTCTTC
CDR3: CASSLGPAGGQNEQFF

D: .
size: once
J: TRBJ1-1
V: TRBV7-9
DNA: TGTGCCAGCAGCGTTGAGGGAGGGACTGAAGCTTTCTTT
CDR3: CASSVEGGTEAFF

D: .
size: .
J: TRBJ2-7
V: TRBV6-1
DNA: TGTGCCAGCAGGACCCGACTATACGAGCAGTACTTC
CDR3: CASRTRLYEQYF

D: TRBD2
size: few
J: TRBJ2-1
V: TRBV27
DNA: TGTGCCAGCAGAAAGCTAGCGGGTGAGCAGTTCTTC
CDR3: CASRKLAGEQFF

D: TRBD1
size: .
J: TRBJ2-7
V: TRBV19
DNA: TGTGCCAGTAGTTTGGGACAGACGTATTCCTACGAGCAGTACTTC
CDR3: CASSLGQTYSYEQYF

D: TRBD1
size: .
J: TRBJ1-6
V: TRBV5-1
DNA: TGCGCCAGCAGACTGCAGGGACAGGGTGAACCCCTCCACTTT
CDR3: CASRLQGQGEPLHF

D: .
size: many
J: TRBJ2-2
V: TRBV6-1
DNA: TGTGCCAGCAGTTTACTAGCATTCACCGGGGAGCTGTTTTTT
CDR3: CASSLLAFTGELFF

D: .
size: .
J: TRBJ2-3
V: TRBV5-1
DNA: TGCGCCAGCTGCTGGGGCGGGGTGCCAGATACGCAGTATTTT
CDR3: CASCWGGVPDTQYF